The entry below describes one T cell receptor (beta chain). These data belong to a study of blood T cell repertoires in COVID-19. This CDR3 has 13 amino acids. Germline loops: CDR1 SGHVS, CDR2 FQNEAQ. V gave up 0 bases and J gave up 7 bases, with 10 bases separating them. The method was immunoSEQ multiplex PCR; TCRdb's version includes in-frame clones alone and lacks a portion of them. The sample comprises roughly 330,000 clones, around 87% of which are singletons, and approximately 5% rests with the top ten. This chain connects TRBV7-8 to TRBJ2-7; D is possibly TRBD1 (6 bases). The source is a woman in her 30s who had recovered from COVID-19. Source material: PBMCs or T cells enriched from blood (not recorded which). The CDR3 is CASSLAQGTEQYF. In DNA form, the CDR3 reads TGTGCCAGCAGCTTAGCGCAGGGGACAGAGCAGTACTTC.